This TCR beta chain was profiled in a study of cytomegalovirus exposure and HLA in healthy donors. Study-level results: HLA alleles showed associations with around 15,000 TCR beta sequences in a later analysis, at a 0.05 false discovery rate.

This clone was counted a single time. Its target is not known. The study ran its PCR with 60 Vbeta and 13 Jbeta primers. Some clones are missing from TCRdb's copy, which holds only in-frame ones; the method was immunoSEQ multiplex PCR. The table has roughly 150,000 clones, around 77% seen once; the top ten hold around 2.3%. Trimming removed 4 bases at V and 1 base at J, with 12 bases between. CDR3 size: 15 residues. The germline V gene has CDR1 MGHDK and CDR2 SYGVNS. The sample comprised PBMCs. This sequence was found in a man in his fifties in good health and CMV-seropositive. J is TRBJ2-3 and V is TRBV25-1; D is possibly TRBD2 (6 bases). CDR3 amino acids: CASSGGSGRTDTQYF. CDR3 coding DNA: TGTGCCAGCAGTGGAGGAAGCGGGCGCACAGATACGCAGTATTTT.